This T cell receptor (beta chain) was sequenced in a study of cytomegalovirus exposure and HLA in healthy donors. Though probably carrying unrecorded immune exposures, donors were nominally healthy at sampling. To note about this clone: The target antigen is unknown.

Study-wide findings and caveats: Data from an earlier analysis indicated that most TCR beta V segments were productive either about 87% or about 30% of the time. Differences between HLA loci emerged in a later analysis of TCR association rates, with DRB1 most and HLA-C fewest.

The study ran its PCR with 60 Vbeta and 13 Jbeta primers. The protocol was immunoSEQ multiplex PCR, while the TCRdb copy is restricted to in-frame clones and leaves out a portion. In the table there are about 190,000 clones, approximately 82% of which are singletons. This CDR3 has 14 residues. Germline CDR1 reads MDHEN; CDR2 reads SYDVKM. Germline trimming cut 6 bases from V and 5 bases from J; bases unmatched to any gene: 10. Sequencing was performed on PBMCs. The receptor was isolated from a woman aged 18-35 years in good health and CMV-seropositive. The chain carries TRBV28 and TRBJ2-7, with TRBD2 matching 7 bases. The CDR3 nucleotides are TGTGCCAGCAGCCCCTCCGGGACTAAGAACGAGCAGTACGTC. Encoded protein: CASSPSGTKNEQYV.